This T cell receptor (beta chain) was sequenced in a study of beta chain features in type 1 diabetes. Isolated RNA was reverse transcribed in full, so expressed TCRB transcripts were sequenced. Produced via immunoSEQ multiplex PCR; TCRdb's table is partial and in-frame only. This sample carries around 280,000 clones, roughly 8% of them seen once, and the ten largest clones take under 1.3%. Of note for this clone: Antigen: not known. Other nucleotide sequences in the sample specify the same CDR3.

Study-level findings and limits: Insertion counts at VDJ junctions were lower in type 1 diabetes patients, who also showed more deletions there. Amplification by PCR could prefer shorter templates, with the same effect in patients and controls. Moderate but significant shortening of TCRB CDR3s was recorded in all four CD4+ subsets from Type 1 diabetes patients.

The sequencing input was central memory CD4+ T cells from blood. This sequence originates from a woman in her late teens or twenties in good health.

The DNA for the CDR3 is TGCAGCGTTGAAGATGGTAGCGGGAGAGCCGCGTATTTT. This gives the protein CSVEDGSGRAAYF. This chain connects TRBV29-1 to TRBJ2-3; 9 nucleotides agree with TRBD2. Germline V gene sequence: CDR1 SQVTM, CDR2 ANQGSEA. This CDR3 region has 13 residues. V was clipped by 0 bases and J by 14 bases; unmatched bases: 9.